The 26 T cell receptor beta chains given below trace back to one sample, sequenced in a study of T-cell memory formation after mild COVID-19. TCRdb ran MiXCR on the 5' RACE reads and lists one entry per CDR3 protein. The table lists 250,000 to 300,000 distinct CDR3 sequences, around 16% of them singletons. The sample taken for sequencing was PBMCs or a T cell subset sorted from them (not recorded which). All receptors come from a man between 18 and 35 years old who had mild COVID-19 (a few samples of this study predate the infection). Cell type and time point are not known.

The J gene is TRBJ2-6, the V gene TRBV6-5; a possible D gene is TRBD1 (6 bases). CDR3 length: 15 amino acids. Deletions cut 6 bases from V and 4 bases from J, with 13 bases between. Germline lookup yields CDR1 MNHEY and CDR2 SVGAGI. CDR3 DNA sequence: TGTGCCAGCAGGTCACAGGGAGCCGGGGCCAACGTCCTGACTTTC. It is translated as CASRSQGAGANVLTF.

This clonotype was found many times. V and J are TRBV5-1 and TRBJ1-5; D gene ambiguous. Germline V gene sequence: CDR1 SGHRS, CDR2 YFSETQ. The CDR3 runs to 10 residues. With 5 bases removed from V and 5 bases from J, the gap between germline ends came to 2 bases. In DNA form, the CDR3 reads TGCGCCAGCAGTCATCAGCCCCAGCATTTT. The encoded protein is CASSHQPQHF. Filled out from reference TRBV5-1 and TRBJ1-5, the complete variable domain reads KAGVTQTPRYLIKTRGQQVTLSCSPISGHRSVSWYQQTPGQGLQFLFEYFSETQRNKGNFPGRFSGRQFSNSRSEMNVSTLELGDSALYLCASSHQPQHFGDGTRLSIL.

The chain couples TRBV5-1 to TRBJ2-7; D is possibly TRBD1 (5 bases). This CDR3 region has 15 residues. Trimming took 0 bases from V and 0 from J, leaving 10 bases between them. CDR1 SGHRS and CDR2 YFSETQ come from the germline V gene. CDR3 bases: TGCGCCAGCAGCTTGGGTGACAGATCCTCCTACGAGCAGTACGTC. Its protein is CASSLGDRSSYEQYV.

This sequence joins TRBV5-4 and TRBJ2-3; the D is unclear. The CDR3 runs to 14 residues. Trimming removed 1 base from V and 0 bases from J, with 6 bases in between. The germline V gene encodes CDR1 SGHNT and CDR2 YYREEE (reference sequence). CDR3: CASSLPQSTDTQYF. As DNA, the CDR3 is TGTGCCAGCAGCTTGCCACAGAGCACAGATACGCAGTATTTT.

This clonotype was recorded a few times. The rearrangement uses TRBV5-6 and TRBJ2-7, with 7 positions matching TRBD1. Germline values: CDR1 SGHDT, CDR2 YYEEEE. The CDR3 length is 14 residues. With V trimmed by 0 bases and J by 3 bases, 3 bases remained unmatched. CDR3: CASSLGRGYYEQYF. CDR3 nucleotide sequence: TGTGCCAGCAGCTTGGGCAGGGGGTACTACGAGCAGTACTTC.

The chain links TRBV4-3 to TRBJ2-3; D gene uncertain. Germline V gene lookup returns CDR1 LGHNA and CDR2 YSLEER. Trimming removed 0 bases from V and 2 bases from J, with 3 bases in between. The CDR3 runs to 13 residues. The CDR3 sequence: CASSQDITDTQYF. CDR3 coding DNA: TGCGCCAGCAGCCAAGATATCACAGATACGCAGTATTTT.

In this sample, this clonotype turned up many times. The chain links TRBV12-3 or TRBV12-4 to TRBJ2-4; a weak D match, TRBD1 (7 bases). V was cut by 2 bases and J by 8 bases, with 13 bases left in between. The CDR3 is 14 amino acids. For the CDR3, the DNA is TGTGCCAGCAGTTTACCCCAGGGGGAGGACATTCAGTACTTC. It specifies CASSLPQGEDIQYF.

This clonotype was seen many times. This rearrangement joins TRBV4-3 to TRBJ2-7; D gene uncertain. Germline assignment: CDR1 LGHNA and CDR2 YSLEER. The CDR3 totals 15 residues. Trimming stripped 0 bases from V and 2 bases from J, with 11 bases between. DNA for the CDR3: TGCGCCAGCAGCCAAGAGGTAGTTACGCCCTACGAGCAGTACTTC. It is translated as CASSQEVVTPYEQYF.

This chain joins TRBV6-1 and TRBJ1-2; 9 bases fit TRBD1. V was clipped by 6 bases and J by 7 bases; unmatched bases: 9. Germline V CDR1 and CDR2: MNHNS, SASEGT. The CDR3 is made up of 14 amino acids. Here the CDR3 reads CASSSTGTGSGYTF. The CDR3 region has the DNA TGTGCCAGCAGCTCAACCGGGACAGGGAGTGGCTACACCTTC.

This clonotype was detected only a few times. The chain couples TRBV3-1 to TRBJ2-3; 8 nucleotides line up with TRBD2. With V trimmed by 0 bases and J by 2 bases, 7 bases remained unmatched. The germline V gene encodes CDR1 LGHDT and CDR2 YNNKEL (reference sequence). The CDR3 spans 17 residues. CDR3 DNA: TGTGCCAGCAGCCAAGATCCCATAGGACTAGCCACAGATACGCAGTATTTT. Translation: CASSQDPIGLATDTQYF.

The CDR3 coding sequence is TGTGCCAGCAGTTTCTACGGCGCCTACGAGCAGTACTTC. Its protein is CASSFYGAYEQYF. The chain is built from TRBV12-3 or TRBV12-4 and TRBJ2-7; D gene unclear. CDR3 length: 13 amino acids. V dropped 3 bases and J dropped 2 bases, with 8 bases sitting between them.

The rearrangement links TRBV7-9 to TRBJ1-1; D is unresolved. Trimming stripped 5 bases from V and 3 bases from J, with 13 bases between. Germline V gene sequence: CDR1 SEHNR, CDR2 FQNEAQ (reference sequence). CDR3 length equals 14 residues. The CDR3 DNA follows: TGTGCCAGCAGCGCAAGGGTGGTCGACACTGAAGCTTTCTTT. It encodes CASSARVVDTEAFF.

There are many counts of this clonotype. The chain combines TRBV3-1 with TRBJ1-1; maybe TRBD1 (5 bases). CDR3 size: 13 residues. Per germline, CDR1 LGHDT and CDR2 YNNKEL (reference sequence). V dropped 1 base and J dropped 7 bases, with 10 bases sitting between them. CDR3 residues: CASSQGQGREAFF. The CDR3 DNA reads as TGTGCCAGCAGCCAAGGGCAGGGCCGTGAAGCTTTCTTT.

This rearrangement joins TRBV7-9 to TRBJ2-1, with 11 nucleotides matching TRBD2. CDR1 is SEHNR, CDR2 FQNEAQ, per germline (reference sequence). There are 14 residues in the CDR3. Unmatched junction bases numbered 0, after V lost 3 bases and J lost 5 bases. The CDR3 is CASSLGLADNEQFF. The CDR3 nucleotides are TGTGCCAGCAGCTTGGGACTAGCGGACAATGAGCAGTTCTTC.

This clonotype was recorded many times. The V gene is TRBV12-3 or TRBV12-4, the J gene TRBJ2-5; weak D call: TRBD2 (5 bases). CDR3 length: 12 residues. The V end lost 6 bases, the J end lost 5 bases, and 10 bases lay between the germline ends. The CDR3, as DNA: TGTGCCAGCAGGCTAGGCGGGGAGACCCAGTACTTC. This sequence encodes CASRLGGETQYF.

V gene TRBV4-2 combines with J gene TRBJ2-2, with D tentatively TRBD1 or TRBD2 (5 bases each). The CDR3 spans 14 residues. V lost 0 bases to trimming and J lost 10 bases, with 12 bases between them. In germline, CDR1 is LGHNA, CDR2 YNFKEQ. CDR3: CASSQDLLGEELFF. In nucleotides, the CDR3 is TGTGCCAGCAGCCAAGATCTTTTGGGGGAGGAGCTGTTTTTT.

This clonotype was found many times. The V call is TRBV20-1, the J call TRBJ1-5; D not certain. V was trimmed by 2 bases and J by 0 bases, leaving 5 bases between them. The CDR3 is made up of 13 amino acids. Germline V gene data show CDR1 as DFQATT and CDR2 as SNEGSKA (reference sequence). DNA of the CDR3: TGCAGTGCTAGACTCAATAGCAATCAGCCCCAGCATTTT. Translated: CSARLNSNQPQHF.

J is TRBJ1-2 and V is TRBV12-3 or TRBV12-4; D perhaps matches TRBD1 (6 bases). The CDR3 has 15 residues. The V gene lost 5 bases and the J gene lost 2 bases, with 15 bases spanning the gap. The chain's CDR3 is CASSPRQDLNYGYTF. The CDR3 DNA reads TGTGCCAGCAGTCCCAGACAGGACTTGAACTATGGCTACACCTTC.

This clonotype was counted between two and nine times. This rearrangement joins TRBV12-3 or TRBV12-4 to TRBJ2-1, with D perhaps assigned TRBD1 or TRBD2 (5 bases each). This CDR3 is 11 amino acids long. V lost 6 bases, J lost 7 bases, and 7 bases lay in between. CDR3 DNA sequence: TGTGCCAGCAGGAGGGGAAATGAGCAGTTCTTC. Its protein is CASRRGNEQFF.

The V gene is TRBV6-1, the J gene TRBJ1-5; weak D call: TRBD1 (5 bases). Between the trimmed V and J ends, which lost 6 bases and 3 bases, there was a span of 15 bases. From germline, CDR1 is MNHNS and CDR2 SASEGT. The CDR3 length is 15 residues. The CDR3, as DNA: TGTGCCAGCAGATGGGGCCACGTAATCAATCAGCCCCAGCATTTT. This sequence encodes CASRWGHVINQPQHF.

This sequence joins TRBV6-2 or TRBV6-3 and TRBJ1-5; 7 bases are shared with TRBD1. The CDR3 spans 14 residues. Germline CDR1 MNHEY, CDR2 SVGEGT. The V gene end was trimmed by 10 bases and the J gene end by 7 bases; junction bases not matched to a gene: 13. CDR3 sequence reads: CATRGVVRDQPQHF. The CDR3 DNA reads TGTGCCACCAGGGGGGTCGTGAGGGACCAGCCCCAGCATTTT.

CDR3 bases: TGTGCCAGCAGTTCTAACAGGGGGCGTCAGACAGATACGCAGTATTTT. This codes for CASSSNRGRQTDTQYF. The chain links TRBV6-5 to TRBJ2-3; 9 bases fit TRBD1. V shed 4 bases, J shed 3 bases, and the junction held 8 bases outside the gene matches. The CDR3 extends over 16 amino acids. CDR1 MNHEY and CDR2 SVGAGI come from the germline V gene.

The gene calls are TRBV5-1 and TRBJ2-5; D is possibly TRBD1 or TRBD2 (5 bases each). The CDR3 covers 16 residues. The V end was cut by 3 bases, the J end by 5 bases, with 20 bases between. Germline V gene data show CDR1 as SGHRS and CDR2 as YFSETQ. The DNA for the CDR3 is TGCGCCAGCAGCTGGGGGAACCGGGACCTAAGTGAGACCCAGTACTTC. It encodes CASSWGNRDLSETQYF.

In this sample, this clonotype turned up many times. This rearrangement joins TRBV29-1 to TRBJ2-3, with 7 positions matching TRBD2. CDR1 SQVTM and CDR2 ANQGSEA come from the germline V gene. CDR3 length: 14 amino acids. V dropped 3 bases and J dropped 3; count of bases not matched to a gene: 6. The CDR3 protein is CSVEAPSGTDTQYF. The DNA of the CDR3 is TGCAGCGTTGAGGCGCCTAGCGGTACAGATACGCAGTATTTT.

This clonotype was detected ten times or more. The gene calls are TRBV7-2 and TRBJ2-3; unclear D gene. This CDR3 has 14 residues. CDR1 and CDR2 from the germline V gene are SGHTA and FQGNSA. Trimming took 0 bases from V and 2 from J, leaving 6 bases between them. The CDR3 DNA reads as TGTGCCAGCAGCTTAGCGCCATCCACAGATACGCAGTATTTT. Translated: CASSLAPSTDTQYF. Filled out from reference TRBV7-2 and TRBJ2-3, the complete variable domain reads GAGVSQSPSNKVTEKGKDVELRCDPISGHTALYWYRQSLGQGLEFLIYFQGNSAPDKSGLPSDRFSAERTGGSVSTLTIQRTQQEDSAVYLCASSLAPSTDTQYFGPGTRLTVL.

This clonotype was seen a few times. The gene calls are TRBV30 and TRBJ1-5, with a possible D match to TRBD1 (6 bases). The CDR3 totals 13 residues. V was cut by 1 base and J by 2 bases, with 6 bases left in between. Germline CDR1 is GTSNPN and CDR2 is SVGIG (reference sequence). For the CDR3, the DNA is TGTGCCTGGAGTGGGACAGGCAATCAGCCCCAGCATTTT. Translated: CAWSGTGNQPQHF.